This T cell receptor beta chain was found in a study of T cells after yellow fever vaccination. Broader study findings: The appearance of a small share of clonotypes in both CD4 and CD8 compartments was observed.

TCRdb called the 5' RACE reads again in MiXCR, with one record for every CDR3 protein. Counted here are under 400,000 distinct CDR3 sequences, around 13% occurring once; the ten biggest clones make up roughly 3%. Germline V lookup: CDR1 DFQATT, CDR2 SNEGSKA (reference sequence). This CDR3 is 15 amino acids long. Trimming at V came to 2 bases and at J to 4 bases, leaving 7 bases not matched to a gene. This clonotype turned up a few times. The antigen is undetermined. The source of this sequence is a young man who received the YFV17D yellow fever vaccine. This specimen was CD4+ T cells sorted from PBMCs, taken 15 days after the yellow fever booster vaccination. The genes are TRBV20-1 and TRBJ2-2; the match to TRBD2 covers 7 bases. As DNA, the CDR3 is TGCAGTGCTAGACTGACTAGCAGAGCCACCGGGGAGCTGTTTTTT. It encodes CSARLTSRATGELFF.